This is a list of T cell receptor beta chains from one sample in a study of control samples from healthy donors and cancer patients. The table came from immunoSEQ multiplex PCR; TCRdb's copy has only in-frame clones and leaves some out. The sample has roughly 170,000 clones, 85% to 95% seen once. Source material: blood. The receptors originated from a young woman in good health. Each CDR3 is given without its conserved first and last residue. Each record gives: D gene, V gene, J gene, CDR3 protein. A D gene is named only where the DNA matches it firmly.

D: NA; V: TRBV10-3; J: TRBJ1-1; CDR3: AISELSGTEAF
D: TRBD1; V: TRBV7-2; J: TRBJ1-2; CDR3: ASSLQGATGYT
D: TRBD1; V: TRBV24-1; J: TRBJ1-2; CDR3: ATRLRGQGLYGYT
D: TRBD1; V: TRBV4-2; J: TRBJ1-2; CDR3: ASSQDTTGGYGYT
D: NA; V: TRBV3-1/TRBV3-2; J: TRBJ2-7; CDR3: ASSQSAYEQY
D: TRBD1; V: TRBV5-1; J: TRBJ1-3; CDR3: ASSKGQGLSGNTIY
D: NA; V: TRBV15; J: TRBJ1-1; CDR3: ATSRSMNTEAF
D: NA; V: TRBV5-1; J: TRBJ2-7; CDR3: ASSLTGYEQY
D: NA; V: TRBV5-4; J: TRBJ2-3; CDR3: ASSREGGDTQY
D: NA; V: TRBV19; J: TRBJ2-2; CDR3: ASSPQATGELF
D: NA; V: TRBV5-1; J: TRBJ2-5; CDR3: ASSLANRAQETQY
D: TRBD2; V: TRBV4-2; J: TRBJ2-2; CDR3: ARSQVGGAGSGRSNTGELF
D: NA; V: TRBV14; J: TRBJ1-2; CDR3: ASSQGRKTGTYGYT
D: NA; V: TRBV29-1; J: TRBJ2-3; CDR3: SVEVWQDTQY